The clone carrying this T cell receptor (beta chain) was detected only once. The age range of participants was about 18 to 89 years, with residence in fewer than 25 US areas. Two negative PCRs, clearance, or symptom resolution had been documented for recovered Cohort 3 donors. The assay was immunoSEQ multiplex PCR, and TCRdb's table has in-frame clones only and misses some. The top ten clones hold 17% of a sample with 150,000 to 200,000 clones, approximately 82% of them seen once. This sample was taken from a study of blood T cell repertoires in COVID-19. Study as a whole: Material from acute and convalescent COVID-19 was sourced from the United States, Italy and Spain.

The V and J ends lost 5 bases and 6 bases respectively, with 9 bases between them. Germline lookup yields CDR1 LNHDA and CDR2 SQIVND (reference sequence). The CDR3 has 12 amino acids. Sequenced: PBMCs or T cells enriched from blood (not recorded which). V is TRBV19 and J is TRBJ2-3; D ambiguous. The clonotype was recovered from a woman between 50 and 59 years old who had recovered from COVID-19. CDR3 sequence reads: CASSLEWDTQYF. As DNA, the CDR3 is TGTGCCAGTAGTTTGGAGTGGGATACGCAGTATTTT.